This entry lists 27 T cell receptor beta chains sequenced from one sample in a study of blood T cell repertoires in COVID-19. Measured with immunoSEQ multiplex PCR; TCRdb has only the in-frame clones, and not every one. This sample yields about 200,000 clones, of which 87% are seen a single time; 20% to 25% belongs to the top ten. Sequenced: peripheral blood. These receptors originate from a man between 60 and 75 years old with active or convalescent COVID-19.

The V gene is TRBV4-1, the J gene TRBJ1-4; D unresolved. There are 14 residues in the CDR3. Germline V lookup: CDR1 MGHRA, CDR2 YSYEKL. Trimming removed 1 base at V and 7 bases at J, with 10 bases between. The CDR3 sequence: CASSQVLGVEKLFF. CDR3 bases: TGCGCCAGCAGCCAAGTTCTCGGGGTTGAAAAACTGTTTTTT.

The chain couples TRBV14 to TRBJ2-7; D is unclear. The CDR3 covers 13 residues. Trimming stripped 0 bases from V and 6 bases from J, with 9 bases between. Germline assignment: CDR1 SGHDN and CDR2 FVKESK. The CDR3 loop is CASSQDLGSEQYF. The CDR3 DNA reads TGTGCCAGCAGCCAAGACCTTGGTAGCGAGCAGTACTTC.

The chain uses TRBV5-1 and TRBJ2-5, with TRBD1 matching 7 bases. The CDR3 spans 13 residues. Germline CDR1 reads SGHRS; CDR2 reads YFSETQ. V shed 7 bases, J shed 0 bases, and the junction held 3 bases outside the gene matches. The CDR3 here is CASQTGYQETQYF. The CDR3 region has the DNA TGCGCCAGCCAGACAGGGTACCAAGAGACCCAGTACTTC.

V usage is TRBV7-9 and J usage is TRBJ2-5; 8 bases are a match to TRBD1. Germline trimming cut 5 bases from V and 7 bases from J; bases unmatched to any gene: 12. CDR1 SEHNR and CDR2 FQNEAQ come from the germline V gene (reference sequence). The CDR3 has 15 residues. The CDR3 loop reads CASSPDRERGGTQYF. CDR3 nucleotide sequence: TGTGCCAGCAGCCCGGACAGGGAAAGAGGGGGGACCCAGTACTTC.

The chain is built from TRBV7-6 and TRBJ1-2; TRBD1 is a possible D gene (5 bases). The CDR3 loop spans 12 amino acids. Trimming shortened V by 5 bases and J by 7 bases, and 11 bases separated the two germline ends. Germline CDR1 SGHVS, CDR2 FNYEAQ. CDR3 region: CASSPQRGGYTF. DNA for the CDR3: TGTGCCAGCAGCCCACAAAGGGGTGGCTACACCTTC.

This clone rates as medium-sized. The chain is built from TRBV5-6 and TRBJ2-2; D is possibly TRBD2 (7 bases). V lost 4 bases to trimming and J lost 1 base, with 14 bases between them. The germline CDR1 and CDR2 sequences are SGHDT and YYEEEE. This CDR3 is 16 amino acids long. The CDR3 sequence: CASSLGGHWNTGELFF. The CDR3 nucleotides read TGTGCCAGCAGCCTCGGGGGGCACTGGAACACCGGGGAGCTGTTTTTT.

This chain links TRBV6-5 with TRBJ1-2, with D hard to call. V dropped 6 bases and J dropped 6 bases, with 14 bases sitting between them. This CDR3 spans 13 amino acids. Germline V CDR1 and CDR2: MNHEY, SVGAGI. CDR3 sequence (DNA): TGTGCCAGCAGGGGAGAGGGCAAGGATGGCTACACCTTC. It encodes CASRGEGKDGYTF.

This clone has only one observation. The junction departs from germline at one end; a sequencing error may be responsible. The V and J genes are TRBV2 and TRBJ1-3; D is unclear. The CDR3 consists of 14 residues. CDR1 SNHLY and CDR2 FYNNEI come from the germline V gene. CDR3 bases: TGTGCCAGCAGTGAAGTCGGGAATGGAGACACCATATATTTT. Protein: CASSEVGNGDTIYF.

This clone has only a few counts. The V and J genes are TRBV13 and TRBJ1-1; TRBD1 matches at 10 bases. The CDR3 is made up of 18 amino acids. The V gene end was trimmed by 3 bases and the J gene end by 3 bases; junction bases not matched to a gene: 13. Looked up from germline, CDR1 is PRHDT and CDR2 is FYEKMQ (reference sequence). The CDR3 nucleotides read TGTGCCAGCAGCTTTTACCGGGACAGGGGAGGTGGGGACACTGAAGCTTTCTTT. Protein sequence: CASSFYRDRGGGDTEAFF.

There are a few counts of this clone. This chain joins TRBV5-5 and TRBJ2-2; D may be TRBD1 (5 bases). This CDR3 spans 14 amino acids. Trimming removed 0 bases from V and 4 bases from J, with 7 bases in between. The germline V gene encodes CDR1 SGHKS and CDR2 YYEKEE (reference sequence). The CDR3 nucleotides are TGTGCCAGCAGCTTGGACAGGCCCACCGGGGAGCTGTTTTTT. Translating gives CASSLDRPTGELFF.

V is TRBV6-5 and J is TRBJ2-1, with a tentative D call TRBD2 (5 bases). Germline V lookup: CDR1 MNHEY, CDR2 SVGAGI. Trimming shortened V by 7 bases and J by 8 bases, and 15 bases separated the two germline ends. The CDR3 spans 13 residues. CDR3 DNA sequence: TGTGCCAGCATTTTCGGGGTTGGGGATGAGCAGTTCTTC. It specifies CASIFGVGDEQFF.

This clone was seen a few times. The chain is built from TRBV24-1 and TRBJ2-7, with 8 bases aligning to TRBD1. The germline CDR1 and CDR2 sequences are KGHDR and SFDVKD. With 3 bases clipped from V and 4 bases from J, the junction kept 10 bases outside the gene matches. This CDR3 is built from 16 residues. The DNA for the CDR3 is TGTGCCACCAGTGATCCGGACAGGGAGGTGTGGTACGAGCAGTACTTC. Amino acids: CATSDPDREVWYEQYF.

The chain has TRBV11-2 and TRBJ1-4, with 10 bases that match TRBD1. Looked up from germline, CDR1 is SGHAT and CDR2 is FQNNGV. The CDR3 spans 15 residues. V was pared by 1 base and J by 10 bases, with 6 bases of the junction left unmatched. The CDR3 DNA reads TGTGCCAGCAGCTTAGGAGGACAGGGGGGACGAAAACTGTTTTTT. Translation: CASSLGGQGGRKLFF.

CDR3 bases: TGTGCCAAACAGGGGGCGCGAAGCGGGGGGCCAGGGGAGACCCAGTACTTC. This codes for CAKQGARSGGPGETQYF. V gene TRBV2 combines with J gene TRBJ2-5, with D perhaps given as TRBD1 or TRBD2 (9 bases each). Looked up from germline, CDR1 is SNHLY and CDR2 is FYNNEI. V lost 10 bases to trimming and J lost 5 bases, with 29 bases between them. The CDR3 runs 17 residues. Full variable domain (remainder filled in from reference TRBV2 and TRBJ2-5): EPEVTQTPSHQVTQMGQEVILRCVPISNHLYFYWYRQILGQKVEFLVSFYNNEISEKSEIFDDQFSVERPDGSNFTLKIRSTKLEDSAMYFCAKQGARSGGPGETQYFGPGTRLLVL.

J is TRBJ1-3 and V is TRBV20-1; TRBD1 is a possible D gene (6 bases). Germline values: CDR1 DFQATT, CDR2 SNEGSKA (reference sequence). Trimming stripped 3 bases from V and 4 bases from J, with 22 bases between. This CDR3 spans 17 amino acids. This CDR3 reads CSASPHGGGGTGNTIYF. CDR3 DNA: TGCAGTGCTAGTCCTCACGGAGGGGGGGGTACGGGAAACACCATATATTTT.

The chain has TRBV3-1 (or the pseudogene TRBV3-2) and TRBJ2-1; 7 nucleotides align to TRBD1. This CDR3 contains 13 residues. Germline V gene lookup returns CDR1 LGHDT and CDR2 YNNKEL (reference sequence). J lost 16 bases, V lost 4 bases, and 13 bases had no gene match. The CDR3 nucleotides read TGTGCCAGCAGCCCGGGCCAAAACAGGGGACGATTCTTC. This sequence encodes CASSPGQNRGRFF.

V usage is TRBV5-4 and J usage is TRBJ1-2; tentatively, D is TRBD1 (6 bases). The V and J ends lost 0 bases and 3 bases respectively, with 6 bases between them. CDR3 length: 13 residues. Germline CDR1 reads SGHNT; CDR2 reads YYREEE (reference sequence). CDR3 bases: TGTGCCAGCAGCTTGGGACAGGACTATGGCTACACCTTC. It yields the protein CASSLGQDYGYTF.

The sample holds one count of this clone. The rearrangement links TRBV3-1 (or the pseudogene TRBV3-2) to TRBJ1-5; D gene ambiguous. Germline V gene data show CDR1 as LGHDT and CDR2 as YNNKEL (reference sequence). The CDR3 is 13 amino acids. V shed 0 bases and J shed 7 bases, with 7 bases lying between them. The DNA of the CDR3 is TGTGCCAGCAGCCAAGATCAAGCACAGCCCCAGCATTTT. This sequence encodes CASSQDQAQPQHF.

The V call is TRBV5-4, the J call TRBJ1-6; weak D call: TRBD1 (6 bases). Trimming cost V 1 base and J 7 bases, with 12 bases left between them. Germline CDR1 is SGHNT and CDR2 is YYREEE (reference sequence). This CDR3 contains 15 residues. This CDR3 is CASSLPQGENSPLHF. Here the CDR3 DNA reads TGTGCCAGCAGCTTGCCACAGGGAGAAAATTCACCCCTCCACTTT. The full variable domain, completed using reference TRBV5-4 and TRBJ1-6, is ETGVTQSPTHLIKTRGQQVTLRCSSQSGHNTVSWYQQALGQGPQFIFQYYREEENGRGNFPPRFSGLQFPNYSSELNVNALELDDSALYLCASSLPQGENSPLHFGNGTRLTVT.

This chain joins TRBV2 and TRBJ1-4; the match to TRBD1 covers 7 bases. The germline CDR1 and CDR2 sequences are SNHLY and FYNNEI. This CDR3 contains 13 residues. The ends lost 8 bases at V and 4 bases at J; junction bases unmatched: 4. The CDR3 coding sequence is TGTGCCAGCTCCCGGGACAGTAATGAAAAACTGTTTTTT. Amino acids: CASSRDSNEKLFF.

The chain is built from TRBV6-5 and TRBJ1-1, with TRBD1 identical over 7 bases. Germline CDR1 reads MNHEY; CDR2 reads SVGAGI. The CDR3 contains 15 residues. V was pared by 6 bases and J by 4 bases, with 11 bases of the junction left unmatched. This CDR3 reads CASSAGKGGSTEAFF. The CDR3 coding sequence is TGTGCCAGCAGCGCCGGGAAAGGGGGCAGCACTGAAGCTTTCTTT.

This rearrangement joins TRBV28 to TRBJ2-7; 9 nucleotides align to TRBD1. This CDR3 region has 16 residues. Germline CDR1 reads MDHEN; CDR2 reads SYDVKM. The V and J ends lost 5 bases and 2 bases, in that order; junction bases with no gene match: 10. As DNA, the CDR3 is TGTGCCAGCAGTCCCGACGGGACAGGGAGACCCTACGAGCAGTACTTC. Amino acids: CASSPDGTGRPYEQYF.

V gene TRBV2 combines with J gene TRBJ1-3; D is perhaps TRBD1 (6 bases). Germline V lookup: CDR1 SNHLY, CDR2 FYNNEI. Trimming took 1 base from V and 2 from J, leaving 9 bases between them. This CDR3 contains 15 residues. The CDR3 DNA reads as TGTGCCAGCAGTGAAGAGGGGGTCGCTGGAAACACCATATATTTT. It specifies CASSEEGVAGNTIYF.

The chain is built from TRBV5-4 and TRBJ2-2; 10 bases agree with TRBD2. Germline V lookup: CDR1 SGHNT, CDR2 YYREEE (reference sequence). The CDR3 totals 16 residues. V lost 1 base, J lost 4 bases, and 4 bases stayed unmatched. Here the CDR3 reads CASSLLLAGSTGELFF. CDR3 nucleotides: TGTGCCAGCAGCTTGCTACTAGCGGGGAGCACCGGGGAGCTGTTTTTT.

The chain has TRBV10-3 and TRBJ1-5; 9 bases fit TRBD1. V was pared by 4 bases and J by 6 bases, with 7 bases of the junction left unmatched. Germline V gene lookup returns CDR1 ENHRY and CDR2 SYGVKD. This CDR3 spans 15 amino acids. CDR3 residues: CAISGQGGEGQPQHF. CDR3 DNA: TGTGCCATCAGTGGACAGGGGGGAGAAGGTCAGCCCCAGCATTTT.

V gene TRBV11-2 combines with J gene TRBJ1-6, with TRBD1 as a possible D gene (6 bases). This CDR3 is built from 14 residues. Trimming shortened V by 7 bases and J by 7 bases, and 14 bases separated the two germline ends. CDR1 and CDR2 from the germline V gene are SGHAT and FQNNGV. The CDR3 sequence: CASIRTATNSPLHF. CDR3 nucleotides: TGTGCCAGCATCCGGACAGCAACGAATTCACCCCTCCACTTT. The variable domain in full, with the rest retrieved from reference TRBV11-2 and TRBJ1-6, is EAGVAQSPRYKIIEKRQSVAFWCNPISGHATLYWYQQILGQGPKLLIQFQNNGVVDDSQLPKDRFSAERLKGVDSTLKIQPAKLEDSAVYLCASIRTATNSPLHFGNGTRLTVT.

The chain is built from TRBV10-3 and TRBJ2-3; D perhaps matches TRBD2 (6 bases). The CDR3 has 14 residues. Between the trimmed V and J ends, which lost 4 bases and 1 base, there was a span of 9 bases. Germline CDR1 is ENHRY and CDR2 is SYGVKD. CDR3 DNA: TGTGCCATCAGTGGGGAGGATGGCACAGATACGCAGTATTTT. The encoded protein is CAISGEDGTDTQYF.